The source of this T cell receptor beta chain is a study of T cell repertoires and HLA-DP antigens (dated 2018 in TCRdb). Regarding the study in general: Using HeLa cells transduced to present allogeneic HLA-DP, the study set up an in vitro model of CD4+ T cell alloreactivity. Compared with self, one alloantigen differed at one amino acid in the peptide-binding groove and the other differed at ten, modelling structurally similar versus dissimilar alloantigens. Of the three donors, two were male and one was female, and their ages ranged from the 18-to-29 age band up to the 60-to-69 age band. An average DNA input of approximately 0.2 ug was used for sorted CD137+CD4+ samples, compared with about 1,100 ng for pre-culture CD4+ samples. What the work shows at the level of the full study, not this receptor alone: Average cumulative frequency of clones undetected before culture was roughly 34% against one allele and 50% to 65% against the other. Separate analysis of naive and memory CD4+ repertoires was not performed. Similar clonality (approximately 0.36) was observed for sorted CD137+ cells against both alloantigens, and this clonality was much higher than that observed in pre-culture samples (around 0.036). Limitations included only a few donors, a non-physiological HeLa antigen-presenting system, and the use of total CD4+ responder cells.

This clone was observed a few times. Its specific antigen is unknown. Base qualities are not at hand, and no much larger clone is one base apart. Untouched CD4+ T cells were isolated from Ficoll-separated PBMC by magnetic bead negative selection, reaching an average purity of roughly 98%. Magnetic beads were used to isolate untouched CD4+ T cells from Ficoll-separated PBMC, giving around 98% purity with negligible CD8+ contamination. Peripheral blood mononuclear cells came from the buffy coats of a few healthy blood donors, who served as the study's donors. CMV seronegative status was shared by all three donors. The DNeasy Blood & Tissue Kit was used to extract genomic DNA. For each subject, genomic DNA from sorted CD137+CD4+ cells and from pre-culture CD4+ baseline samples underwent TCRB sequencing. The immunoSEQ multiplex PCR, with forward primers for 54 TRBV segments and reverse primers for 13 TRBJ segments, was used to amplify TCRB CDR3 regions. Deep resolution, with a target of approximately 180,000 T cell genomes, was applied to the sequencing of pre-culture CD4+ samples. Sequencing of the amplicons on an Illumina HiSeq System generated 87 bp reads spanning the CDR3. Concerning the study's data processing: PCR and sequencing errors in the reads were corrected, and alignment to IMGT reference sequences was used to define CDR3 regions. Synthetic template pools were used to estimate template counts and unique rearrangement counts. Clonality was computed as 1 minus Pielou's evenness. The Daley-Smith estimator was used to estimate richness. Morisita's index served as the measure of repertoire overlap. Clones present in cultured samples but not detected in the pre-culture repertoire of the same donor were defined as low-abundance clones. TCRdb obtained this table from immuneACCESS and retained in-frame rearrangements with V and J assigned. These tables miss some clones; where compared with another copy, unresolved V genes account for less than half of the shortfall, and the remainder is unexplained. V, J and clone size are those of that table, while D and trimming were read from the DNA. Here the sample has 65,000 to 90,000 clones; about 80% occur a single time. Roughly 1.4% of the sample is held by the ten biggest clonotypes.

Spanning cysteine to phenylalanine, the CDR3 consists of 16 amino acids. Solely the CDR3 DNA is kept, with 48 bases framed from the first base. Via the germline V gene (reference sequence), CDR1 is SGHNT and CDR2 YYREEE. V lost 4 bases and J lost 1 base; the stretch between them is 17 bases long. The material sequenced was CD4+ T cells from PBMCs. This clonotype originated in a man in his fifties or sixties in good health and CMV-seronegative. This chain is built from TRBV5-4 and TRBJ1-1; TRBD1 might be the D gene, on 6 matching bases. The base sequence is TGTGCCAGCAGCCAGGACCGGGACATTAAGAACACTGAAGCTTTCTTT. This yields the protein CASSQDRDIKNTEAFF.